The present T cell receptor beta chain was sequenced within a study of human T cells and chemical hapten exposure. Study overall: Patch tests applied 0.01% DPC to the upper back and were scored after 6 days.

Each cDNA molecule in the library carried unique molecular identifiers. Each CDR3 protein is one row after TCRdb ran MiXCR on the RACE reads. The sample contains some 62,000 distinct CDR3 sequences, roughly 11% of which appear only once. This clonotype has just a few counts. The antigen remains undetermined. Study-level points and caveats: The study found that DPC sensitization did not change TCRs above 1 in 1000 frequency.

The time point here: patch test 3, about 24 weeks after DPC sensitization. Treatment noted: therapeutic diphenylcyclopropenone sensitization with weekly scalp DPC. Alopecia patients between 18 and 70 years old and suitable for DPC were used as donors. Trimming removed 0 bases from V and 3 bases from J; junction bases left unmatched: 3. Germline-derived CDR1 and CDR2 are SQVTM and ANQGSEA. This CDR3 comprises 15 residues. The chain joins TRBV29-1 to TRBJ2-1, with 9 bases fitting TRBD1. The sequence was obtained from a woman aged 25 to 39 with alopecia areata. Some clones in this sample may be carry-over from other donors' samples. This specimen consisted of whole blood, obtained in connection with sensitization to the hapten diphenylcyclopropenone (DPC). CDR3 residues: CSVEDDRGNYNEQFF. The CDR3 DNA sequence: TGCAGCGTTGAAGACGACAGGGGGAACTACAATGAGCAGTTCTTC.